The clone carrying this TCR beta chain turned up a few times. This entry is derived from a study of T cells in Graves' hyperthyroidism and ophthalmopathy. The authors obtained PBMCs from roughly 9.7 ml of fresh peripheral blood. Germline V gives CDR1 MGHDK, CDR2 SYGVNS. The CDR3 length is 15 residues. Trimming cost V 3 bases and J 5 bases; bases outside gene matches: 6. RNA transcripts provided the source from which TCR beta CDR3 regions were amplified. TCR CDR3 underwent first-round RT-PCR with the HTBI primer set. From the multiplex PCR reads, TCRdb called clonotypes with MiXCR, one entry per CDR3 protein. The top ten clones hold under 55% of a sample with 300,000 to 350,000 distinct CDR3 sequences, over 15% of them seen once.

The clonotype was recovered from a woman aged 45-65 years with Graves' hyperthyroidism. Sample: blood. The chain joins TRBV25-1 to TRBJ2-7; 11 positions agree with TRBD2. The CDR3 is CASSDLAGGPDEQYF. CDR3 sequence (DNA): TGTGCCAGCAGTGATTTAGCGGGAGGGCCCGACGAGCAGTACTTC.